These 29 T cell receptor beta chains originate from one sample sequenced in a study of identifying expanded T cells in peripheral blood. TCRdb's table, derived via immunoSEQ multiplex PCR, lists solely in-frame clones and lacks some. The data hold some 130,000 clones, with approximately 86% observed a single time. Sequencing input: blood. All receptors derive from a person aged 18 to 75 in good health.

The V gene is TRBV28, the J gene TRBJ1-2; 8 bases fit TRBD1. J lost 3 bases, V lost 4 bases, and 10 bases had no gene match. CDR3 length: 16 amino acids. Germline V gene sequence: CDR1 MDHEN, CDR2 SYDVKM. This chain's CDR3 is CASSSTGGAADYGYTF. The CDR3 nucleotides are TGTGCCAGCAGTTCTACAGGGGGTGCTGCGGACTATGGCTACACCTTC.

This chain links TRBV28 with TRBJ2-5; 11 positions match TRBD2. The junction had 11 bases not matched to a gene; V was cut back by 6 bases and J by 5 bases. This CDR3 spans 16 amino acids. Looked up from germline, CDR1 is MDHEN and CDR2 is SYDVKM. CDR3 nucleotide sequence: TGTGCCAGCAGGTGGGGTAGGACTAGCGGGTTTGAGACCCAGTACTTC. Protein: CASRWGRTSGFETQYF. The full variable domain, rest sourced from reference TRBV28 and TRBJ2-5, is DVKVTQSSRYLVKRTGEKVFLECVQDMDHENMFWYRQDPGLGLRLIYFSYDVKMKEKGDIPEGYSVSREKKERFSLILESASTNQTSMYLCASRWGRTSGFETQYFGPGTRLLVL.

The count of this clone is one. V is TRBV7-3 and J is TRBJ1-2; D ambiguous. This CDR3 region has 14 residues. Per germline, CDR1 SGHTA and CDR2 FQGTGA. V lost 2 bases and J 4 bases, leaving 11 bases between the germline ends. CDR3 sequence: CASSLGPGSYGYTF. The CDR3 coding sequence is TGTGCCAGCAGCTTAGGTCCGGGTAGCTATGGCTACACCTTC.

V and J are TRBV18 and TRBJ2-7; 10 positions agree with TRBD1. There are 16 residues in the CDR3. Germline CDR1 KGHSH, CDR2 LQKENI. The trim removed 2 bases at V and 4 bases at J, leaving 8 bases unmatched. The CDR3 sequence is CASSPSRTGGGYEQYF. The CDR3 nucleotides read TGTGCCAGCTCACCAAGTAGGACAGGGGGAGGATACGAGCAGTACTTC.

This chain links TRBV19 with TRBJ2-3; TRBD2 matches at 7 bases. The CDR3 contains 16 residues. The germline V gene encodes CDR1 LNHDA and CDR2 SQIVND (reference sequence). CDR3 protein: CELVPVLTKGGDTQYF. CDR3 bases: TGTGAATTGGTTCCGGTCCTAACTAAGGGAGGGGATACGCAGTATTTT.

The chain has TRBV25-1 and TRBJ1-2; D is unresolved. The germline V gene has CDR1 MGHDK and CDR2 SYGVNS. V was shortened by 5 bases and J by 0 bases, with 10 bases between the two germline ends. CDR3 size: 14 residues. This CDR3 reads CASSSVSPNYGYTF. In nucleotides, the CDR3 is TGTGCCAGCAGTTCGGTTTCACCTAACTATGGCTACACCTTC.

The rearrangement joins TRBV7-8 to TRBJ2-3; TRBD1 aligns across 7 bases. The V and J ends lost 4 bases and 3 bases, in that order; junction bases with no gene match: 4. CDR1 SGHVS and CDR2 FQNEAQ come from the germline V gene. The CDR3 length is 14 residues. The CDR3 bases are TGTGCCAGCAGCTGGGGGACAGTGACAGATACGCAGTATTTT. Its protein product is CASSWGTVTDTQYF.

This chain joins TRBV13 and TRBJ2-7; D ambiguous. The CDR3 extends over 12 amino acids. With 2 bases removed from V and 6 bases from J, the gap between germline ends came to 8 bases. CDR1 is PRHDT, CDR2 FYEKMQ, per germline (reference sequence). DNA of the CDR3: TGTGCCAGCAGCTTACTTAGATCCGAGCAGTACTTC. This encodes CASSLLRSEQYF. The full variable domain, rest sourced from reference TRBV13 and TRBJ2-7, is AAGVIQSPRHLIKEKRETATLKCYPIPRHDTVYWYQQGPGQDPQFLISFYEKMQSDKGSIPDRFSAQQFSDYHSELNMSSLELGDSALYFCASSLLRSEQYFGPGTRLTVT.

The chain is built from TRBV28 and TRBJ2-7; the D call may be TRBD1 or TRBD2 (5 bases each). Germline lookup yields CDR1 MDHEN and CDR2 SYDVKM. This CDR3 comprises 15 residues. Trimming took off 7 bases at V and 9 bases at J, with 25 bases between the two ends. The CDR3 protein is CASNTLAGRASGQYF. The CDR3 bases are TGTGCCAGCAACACTCTAGCCGGCAGGGCGTCCGGGCAGTACTTC.

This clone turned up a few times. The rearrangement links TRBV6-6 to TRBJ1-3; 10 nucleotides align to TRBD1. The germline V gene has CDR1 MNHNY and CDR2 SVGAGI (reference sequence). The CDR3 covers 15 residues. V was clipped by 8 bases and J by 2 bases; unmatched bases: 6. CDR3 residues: CASLTGTGAGNTIYF. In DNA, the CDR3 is TGTGCCAGCCTGACCGGGACAGGGGCTGGAAACACCATATATTTT.

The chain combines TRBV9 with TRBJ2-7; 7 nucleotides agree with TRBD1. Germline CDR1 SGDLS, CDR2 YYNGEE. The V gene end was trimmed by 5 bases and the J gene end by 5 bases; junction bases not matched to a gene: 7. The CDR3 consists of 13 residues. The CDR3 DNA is TGTGCCAGCAGGCCTCGGGACAGCAACGAGCAGTACTTC. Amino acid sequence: CASRPRDSNEQYF.

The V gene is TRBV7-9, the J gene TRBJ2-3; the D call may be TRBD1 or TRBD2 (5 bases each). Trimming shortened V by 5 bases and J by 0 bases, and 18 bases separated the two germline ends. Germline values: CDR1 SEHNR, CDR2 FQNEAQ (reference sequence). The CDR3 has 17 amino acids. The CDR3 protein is CASSGGRTVLSTDTQYF. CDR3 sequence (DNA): TGTGCCAGCAGCGGGGGACGGACTGTCCTTAGCACAGATACGCAGTATTTT.

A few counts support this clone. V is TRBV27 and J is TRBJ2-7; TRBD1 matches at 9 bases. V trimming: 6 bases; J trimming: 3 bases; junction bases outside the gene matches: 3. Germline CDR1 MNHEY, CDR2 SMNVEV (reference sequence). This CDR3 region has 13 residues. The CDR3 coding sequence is TGTGCCAGCAGCCGACAGGGGGACTACGAGCAGTACTTC. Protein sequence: CASSRQGDYEQYF.

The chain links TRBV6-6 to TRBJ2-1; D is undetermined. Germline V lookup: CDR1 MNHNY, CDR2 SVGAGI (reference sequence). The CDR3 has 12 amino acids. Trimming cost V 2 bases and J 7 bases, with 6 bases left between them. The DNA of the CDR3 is TGTGCCAGCAGTTACACTCGAAATGAGCAGTTCTTC. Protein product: CASSYTRNEQFF.

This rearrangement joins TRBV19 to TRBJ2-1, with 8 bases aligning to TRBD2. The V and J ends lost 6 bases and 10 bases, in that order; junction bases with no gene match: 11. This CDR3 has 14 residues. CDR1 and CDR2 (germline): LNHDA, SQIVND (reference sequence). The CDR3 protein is CASRESGGSQEQFF. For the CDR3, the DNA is TGTGCCAGTAGGGAAAGCGGGGGCTCTCAAGAGCAGTTCTTC.

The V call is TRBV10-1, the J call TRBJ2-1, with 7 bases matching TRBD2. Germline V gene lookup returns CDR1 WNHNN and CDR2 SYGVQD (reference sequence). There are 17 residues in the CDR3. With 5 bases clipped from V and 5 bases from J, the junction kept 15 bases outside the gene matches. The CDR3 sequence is CASSPLSGGRRDNEQFF. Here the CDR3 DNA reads TGCGCCAGCAGTCCCCTTAGCGGCGGGAGAAGGGACAATGAGCAGTTCTTC.

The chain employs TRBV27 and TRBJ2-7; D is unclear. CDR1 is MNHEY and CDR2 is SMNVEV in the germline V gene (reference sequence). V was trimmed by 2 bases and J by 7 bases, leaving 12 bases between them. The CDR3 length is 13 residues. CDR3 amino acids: CASSLLNRREQYF. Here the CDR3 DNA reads TGTGCCAGCAGTTTACTCAACCGGCGGGAGCAGTACTTC.

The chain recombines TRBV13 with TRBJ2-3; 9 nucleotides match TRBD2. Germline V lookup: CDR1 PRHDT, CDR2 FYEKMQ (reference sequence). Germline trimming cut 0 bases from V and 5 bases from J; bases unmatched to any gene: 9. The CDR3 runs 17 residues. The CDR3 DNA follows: TGTGCCAGCAGCTTAGGCCCGCTAGCGGGACGGGTAGATACGCAGTATTTT. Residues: CASSLGPLAGRVDTQYF.

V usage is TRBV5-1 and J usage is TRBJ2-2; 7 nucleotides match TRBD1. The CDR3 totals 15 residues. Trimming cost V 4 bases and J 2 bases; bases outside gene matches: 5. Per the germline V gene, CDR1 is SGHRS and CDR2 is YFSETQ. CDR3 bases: TGCGCCAGCAGCCCCGGGACAGTTAACACCGGGGAGCTGTTTTTT. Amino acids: CASSPGTVNTGELFF.

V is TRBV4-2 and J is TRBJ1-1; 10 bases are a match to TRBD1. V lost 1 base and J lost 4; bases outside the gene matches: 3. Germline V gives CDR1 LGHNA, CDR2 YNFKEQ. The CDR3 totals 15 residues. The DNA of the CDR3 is TGTGCCAGCAGCCAAGGGGACAGGGGCGGCACTGAAGCTTTCTTT. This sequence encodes CASSQGDRGGTEAFF.

DNA for the CDR3: TGTGCCAGCAGCTTAGTCAAAACAGGGGGCACTGAAGCTTTCTTT. This encodes CASSLVKTGGTEAFF. V gene TRBV11-2 combines with J gene TRBJ1-1, with 8 bases that match TRBD1. This CDR3 has 15 amino acids. Trimming cost V 1 base and J 4 bases; bases outside gene matches: 5. The germline V gene encodes CDR1 SGHAT and CDR2 FQNNGV.

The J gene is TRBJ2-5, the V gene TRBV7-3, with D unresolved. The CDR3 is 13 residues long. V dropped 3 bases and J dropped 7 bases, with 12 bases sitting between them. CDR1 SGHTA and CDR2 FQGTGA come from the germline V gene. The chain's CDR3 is CASSLAPRVTQYF. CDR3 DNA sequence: TGTGCCAGCAGCTTGGCTCCCCGTGTGACCCAGTACTTC.

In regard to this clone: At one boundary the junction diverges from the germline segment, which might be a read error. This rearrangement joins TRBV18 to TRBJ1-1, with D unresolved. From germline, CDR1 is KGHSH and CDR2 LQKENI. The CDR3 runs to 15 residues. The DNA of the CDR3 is TGTGCCAGCTCGCCACAGAATTCCGAAAGCGCTGAAGCTTTCTTT. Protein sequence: CASSPQNSESAEAFF.

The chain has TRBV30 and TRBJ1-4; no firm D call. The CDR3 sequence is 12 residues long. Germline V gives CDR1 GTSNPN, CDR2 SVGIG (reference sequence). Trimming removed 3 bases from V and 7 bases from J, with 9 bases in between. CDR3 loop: CAWRESGEKLFF. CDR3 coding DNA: TGTGCCTGGAGGGAAAGTGGTGAAAAACTGTTTTTT.

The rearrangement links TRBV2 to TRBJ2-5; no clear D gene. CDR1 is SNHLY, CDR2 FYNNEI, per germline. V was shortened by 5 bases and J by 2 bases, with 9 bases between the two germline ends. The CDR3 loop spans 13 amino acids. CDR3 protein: CASSKSKQETQYF. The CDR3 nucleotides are TGTGCCAGCAGTAAGAGCAAACAAGAGACCCAGTACTTC.

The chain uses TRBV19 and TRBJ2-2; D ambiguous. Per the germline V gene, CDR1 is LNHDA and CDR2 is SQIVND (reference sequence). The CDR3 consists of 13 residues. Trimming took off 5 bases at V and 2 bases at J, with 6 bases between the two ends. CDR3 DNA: TGTGCCAGTAGTCCCCGCAACACCGGGGAGCTGTTTTTT. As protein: CASSPRNTGELFF.

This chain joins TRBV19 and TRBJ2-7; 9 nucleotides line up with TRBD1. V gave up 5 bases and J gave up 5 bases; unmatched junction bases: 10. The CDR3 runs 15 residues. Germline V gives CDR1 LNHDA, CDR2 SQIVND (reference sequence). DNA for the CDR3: TGTGCCAGTAGTGTTCCCGGGACAGGGTCCGACGAGCAGTACTTC. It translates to CASSVPGTGSDEQYF.

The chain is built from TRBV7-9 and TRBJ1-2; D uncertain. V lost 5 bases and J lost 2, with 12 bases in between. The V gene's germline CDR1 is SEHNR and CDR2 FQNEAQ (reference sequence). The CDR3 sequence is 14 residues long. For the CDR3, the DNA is TGTGCCAGCAGCCCCGCTAACGGCAACTATGGCTACACCTTC. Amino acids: CASSPANGNYGYTF.

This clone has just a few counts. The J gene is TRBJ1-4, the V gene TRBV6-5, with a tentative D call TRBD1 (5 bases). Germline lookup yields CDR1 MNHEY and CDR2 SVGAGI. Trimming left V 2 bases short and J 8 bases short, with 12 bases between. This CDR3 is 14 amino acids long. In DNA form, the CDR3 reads TGTGCCAGCAGTTACGGGACGCCGATCGAAAAACTGTTTTTT. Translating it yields CASSYGTPIEKLFF.